Here is one T cell receptor beta chain with its context. Its antigen is not identified. The data were produced by immunoSEQ multiplex PCR, yet TCRdb's version contains in-frame clones alone and is incomplete. The sample carries about 220,000 clones, about 86% recorded once. The entry originates in a study of cytomegalovirus exposure and HLA in healthy donors. Overall study: The 95 to 150 validation repertoires used the same platform as the 650 to 850 first-cohort repertoires, a later analysis reported. Study-level findings and limits: The tendency of first-cohort TCR clusters to co-occur in the 90 to 150 validation repertoires was the finding of a later analysis. In vitro confirmation showed three CMV-associated chains to be CMV antigen specific. The authors enumerated over 150 TCR beta chains as linked to cytomegalovirus.

V gave up 9 bases and J gave up 6 bases; unmatched junction bases: 11. The CDR3 is made up of 14 amino acids. Germline V gene lookup returns CDR1 WNHNN and CDR2 SYGVQD (reference sequence). The chain employs TRBV10-1 and TRBJ2-3; 8 nucleotides agree with TRBD1. The sequencing sample was made of PBMCs. This receptor was identified in a man aged 18 to 29 in good health and CMV-seronegative. The CDR3 reads CASSRTGYSDTQYF. CDR3 nucleotide sequence: TGCGCCAGTTCTCGGACAGGGTATTCGGATACGCAGTATTTT.